Presented here are 28 T cell receptor beta chains from one specimen sequenced in a study of shared clonotypes between healthy human individuals. Here immunoSEQ multiplex PCR was the method, and the copy in TCRdb shows in-frame clones only, minus some. This table has 1.5 million to 1.9 million clones, 95% to 99% appearing once. The sequenced material came from naive CD4+ T cells sorted from blood. Subset indicated: CD45RA+ positively selected. The source of these receptors is a man aged 30 to 45 in good health.

The V call is TRBV18, the J call TRBJ2-4; TRBD1 is a possible D gene (6 bases). The V end lost 0 bases, the J end lost 0 bases, and 9 bases lay between the germline ends. In germline, CDR1 is KGHSH, CDR2 LQKENI. The CDR3 spans 16 residues. CDR3 sequence (DNA): TGTGCCAGCTCACCACCGACAGGAGTAGCCAAAAACATTCAGTACTTC. Residues: CASSPPTGVAKNIQYF.

The chain uses TRBV5-8 and TRBJ2-3; a weak D match, TRBD1 (7 bases). Trimming pared 5 bases from V and 5 bases from J, leaving 12 bases between. Germline-derived CDR1 and CDR2 are SGHTS and YDEGEE. The CDR3 is made up of 13 amino acids. The CDR3 spells CASSNQGGDTQYF. The DNA of the CDR3 is TGTGCCAGCAGTAATCAGGGGGGAGATACGCAGTATTTT.

The V gene is TRBV30, the J gene TRBJ1-5, with a possible D match to TRBD1 (5 bases). The germline V gene encodes CDR1 GTSNPN and CDR2 SVGIG (reference sequence). The CDR3 extends over 16 amino acids. Deletions cut 5 bases from V and 2 bases from J, with 19 bases between. The CDR3 DNA is TGTGCCTGGGGGGCTCCCGTGAGAGGGGGCAATCAGCCCCAGCATTTT. Translation: CAWGAPVRGGNQPQHF. The full variable domain, with the rest looked up from reference TRBV30 and TRBJ1-5, is SQTIHQWPATLVQPVGSPLSLECTVEGTSNPNLYWYRQAAGRGLQLLFYSVGIGQISSEVPQNLSASRPQDRQFILSSKKLLLSDSGFYLCAWGAPVRGGNQPQHFGDGTRLSIL.

V and J are TRBV1 and TRBJ1-4; the D call in the table, TRBD1, was not verified against the DNA. TRBV1 is a listed pseudogene. This CDR3 is 15 amino acids long. The CDR3 region has the DNA TGCACCCAACAGGGGTCGACTGCAACTAATGAAAAACTGTTTTTT. Residues: CTQQGSTATNEKLFF.

The chain carries TRBV10-3 and TRBJ2-4; a weak D match, TRBD2 (5 bases). The V end lost 3 bases, the J end lost 15 bases, and 12 bases lay between the germline ends. CDR3 length: 11 residues. The germline V gene has CDR1 ENHRY and CDR2 SYGVKD. CDR3 nucleotide sequence: TGTGCCATCAGTGAAGGTAGCGTTATGTACTTC. The encoded protein is CAISEGSVMYF.

This rearrangement joins TRBV10-2 to TRBJ2-7; D is unclear. The germline gives CDR1 WSHSY, CDR2 SAAADI. Between the trimmed V and J ends, which lost 3 bases and 5 bases, there was a span of 17 bases. The CDR3 is made up of 15 amino acids. In nucleotides, the CDR3 is TGCGCCAGCAGTGAAACACTCAGAGGTGGGGACGAGCAGTACTTC. Protein product: CASSETLRGGDEQYF.

The DNA of the CDR3 is TGCGCCAGCAGCCTGCTTTTAGGTGGCCAAGAGACCCAGTACTTC. Translated: CASSLLLGGQETQYF. The V gene is TRBV5-1, the J gene TRBJ2-5, with D uncertain. The CDR3 totals 15 residues. The V end was cut by 4 bases, the J end by 1 base, with 14 bases between. The germline gives CDR1 SGHRS, CDR2 YFSETQ.

With regard to this clone: This same CDR3 is encoded by further DNA sequences in the sample. The rearrangement links TRBV29-1 to TRBJ2-2, with D unclear. Germline CDR1 reads SQVTM; CDR2 reads ANQGSEA. Trimming removed 6 bases at V and 0 bases at J, with 5 bases between. The CDR3 is made up of 12 amino acids. The CDR3 is CSVGPNTGELFF. CDR3 in DNA: TGCAGCGTCGGACCGAACACCGGGGAGCTGTTTTTT.

Details on this clone: This sample also contains other DNA sequences that code for the same CDR3. This sequence joins TRBV28 and TRBJ1-3; no firm D call. The CDR3 has 11 amino acids. V lost 4 bases and J 2 bases, leaving 0 bases between the germline ends. The germline CDR1 and CDR2 sequences are MDHEN and SYDVKM. The CDR3 reads CASSSGNTIYF. CDR3 nucleotide sequence: TGTGCCAGCAGTTCTGGAAACACCATATATTTT.

The J gene is TRBJ2-7, the V gene TRBV2, with D maybe TRBD1 (6 bases). Trimming took 1 base from V and 6 from J, leaving 10 bases between them. The CDR3 length is 13 residues. In germline, CDR1 is SNHLY, CDR2 FYNNEI. DNA for the CDR3: TGTGCCAGCAGTGAAGTGGAAGGGGGCGAGCAGTACTTC. The encoded protein is CASSEVEGGEQYF.

The chain carries TRBV5-6 and TRBJ1-2; perhaps TRBD1 as D (6 bases). V was cut by 6 bases and J by 0 bases, with 18 bases left in between. Germline CDR1 SGHDT, CDR2 YYEEEE. This CDR3 is built from 16 residues. This CDR3 is CASTDLGRTANYGYTF. CDR3 DNA sequence: TGTGCCAGCACTGACCTCGGGCGGACAGCTAACTATGGCTACACCTTC.

This rearrangement joins TRBV5-1 to TRBJ1-1, with D hard to call. This CDR3 region has 12 residues. CDR1 and CDR2 (germline): SGHRS, YFSETQ. Trimming left V 6 bases short and J 1 base short, with 7 bases between. In nucleotides, the CDR3 is TGCGCCAGCAAGGAACCGAACACTGAAGCTTTCTTT. As protein: CASKEPNTEAFF.

With respect to this clone: This specimen includes other DNA sequences encoding the same CDR3. The chain has TRBV20-1 and TRBJ2-3; D call uncertain. Trimming shortened V by 6 bases and J by 3 bases, and 7 bases separated the two germline ends. This CDR3 has 11 residues. Germline values: CDR1 DFQATT, CDR2 SNEGSKA (reference sequence). In nucleotides, the CDR3 is TGCAGTGCAGGTCGAACAGATACGCAGTATTTT. Amino acid sequence: CSAGRTDTQYF.

The chain combines TRBV5-1 with TRBJ2-7; no clear D gene. Trimming stripped 7 bases from V and 2 bases from J, with 10 bases between. The CDR3 extends over 12 amino acids. The germline CDR1 and CDR2 sequences are SGHRS and YFSETQ. The CDR3: CASRTRPYEQYF. CDR3 sequence (DNA): TGCGCCAGCCGGACGCGGCCCTACGAGCAGTACTTC.

The rearrangement links TRBV14 to TRBJ2-1, with unresolved D. Trimming shortened V by 0 bases and J by 3 bases, and 12 bases separated the two germline ends. CDR1 and CDR2 from the germline V gene are SGHDN and FVKESK. The CDR3 runs 16 residues. The CDR3 DNA sequence: TGTGCCAGCAGCCAAGATCGCGGAGCAGTCTACAATGAGCAGTTCTTC. Translated, it gives CASSQDRGAVYNEQFF.

This clone was picked up one time. V and J are TRBV7-9 and TRBJ1-1; D ambiguous. The CDR3 loop spans 12 amino acids. Germline CDR1 reads SEHNR; CDR2 reads FQNEAQ (reference sequence). The V end was cut by 6 bases, the J end by 1 base, with 6 bases between. CDR3: CASRAGNTEAFF. CDR3 DNA sequence: TGTGCCAGCAGGGCAGGGAACACTGAAGCTTTCTTT.

This clone has only one observation. The CDR3 DNA sequence: TGTGCCAGCAGCCCGACTAGGGGAGGGACAGGTTTCTACGAGCAGTACTTC. The encoded protein is CASSPTRGGTGFYEQYF. The chain couples TRBV4-2 to TRBJ2-7; D may be TRBD1 (8 bases). The CDR3 runs 17 residues. The germline V gene has CDR1 LGHNA and CDR2 YNFKEQ. Trimming stripped 4 bases from V and 3 bases from J, with 22 bases between.

This clone was counted only a few times. V is TRBV7-9 and J is TRBJ2-3; D may correspond to TRBD1 or TRBD2 (6 bases each). V lost 7 bases to trimming and J lost 7 bases, with 12 bases between them. This CDR3 region has 12 residues. Germline lookup yields CDR1 SEHNR and CDR2 FQNEAQ (reference sequence). The CDR3 bases are TGTGCCAGCACCTCGGGGGCGCATACGCAGTATTTT. Amino acid sequence: CASTSGAHTQYF.

The genes are TRBV5-1 and TRBJ2-1; tentatively, D is TRBD1 or TRBD2 (5 bases each). V was trimmed by 3 bases and J by 6 bases, leaving 16 bases between them. The germline CDR1 and CDR2 sequences are SGHRS and YFSETQ. This CDR3 is built from 15 residues. The CDR3 here is CASSYPGPPSNEQFF. CDR3 nucleotides: TGCGCCAGCAGCTATCCGGGACCCCCGTCCAATGAGCAGTTCTTC.

V and J are TRBV2 and TRBJ2-7; TRBD1 aligns across 8 bases. Germline V gene sequence: CDR1 SNHLY, CDR2 FYNNEI. The CDR3 spans 14 residues. Germline trimming cut 7 bases from V and 4 bases from J; bases unmatched to any gene: 9. CDR3 loop: CASTPAGGIYEQYF. Written as DNA, the CDR3 is TGTGCCAGCACCCCGGCAGGGGGCATTTACGAGCAGTACTTC. The whole variable domain, remainder taken from reference TRBV2 and TRBJ2-7, is EPEVTQTPSHQVTQMGQEVILRCVPISNHLYFYWYRQILGQKVEFLVSFYNNEISEKSEIFDDQFSVERPDGSNFTLKIRSTKLEDSAMYFCASTPAGGIYEQYFGPGTRLTVT.

The CDR3 DNA is TGTGCCAGCTCATCAAGCCGGACAGAGATCTCTGGAAACACCATATATTTT. Translating it yields CASSSSRTEISGNTIYF. The rearrangement uses TRBV18 and TRBJ1-3; tentatively, D is TRBD1 (6 bases). The CDR3 has 17 amino acids. The germline V and J ends were trimmed by 5 bases and 0 bases, with 17 bases remaining between them. CDR1 and CDR2 from the germline V gene are KGHSH and LQKENI. Full variable domain (remainder filled in from reference TRBV18 and TRBJ1-3): NAGVMQNPRHLVRRRGQEARLRCSPMKGHSHVYWYRQLPEEGLKFMVYLQKENIIDESGMPKERFSAEFPKEGPSILRIQQVVRGDSAAYFCASSSSRTEISGNTIYFGEGSWLTVV.

This chain joins TRBV5-1 and TRBJ2-1; no clear D. V was clipped by 6 bases and J by 6 bases, with 16 bases between them. The CDR3 has 14 residues. Per the germline V gene, CDR1 is SGHRS and CDR2 is YFSETQ. Here the CDR3 reads CASTHLQRVNEQFF. In nucleotides, the CDR3 is TGCGCCAGCACGCACTTACAAAGGGTCAATGAGCAGTTCTTC. Filled out from reference TRBV5-1 and TRBJ2-1, the complete variable domain reads KAGVTQTPRYLIKTRGQQVTLSCSPISGHRSVSWYQQTPGQGLQFLFEYFSETQRNKGNFPGRFSGRQFSNSRSEMNVSTLELGDSALYLCASTHLQRVNEQFFGPGTRLTVL.

The rearrangement joins TRBV6-1 to TRBJ2-7; D remains ambiguous. In germline, CDR1 is MNHNS, CDR2 SASEGT. V shed 1 base and J shed 8 bases, with 9 bases lying between them. This CDR3 region has 12 residues. Here the CDR3 reads CASSEGFGKQYF. The CDR3 DNA sequence: TGTGCCAGCAGTGAAGGGTTCGGCAAGCAGTACTTC.

On this clone: Other DNA sequences in the same sample also yield this CDR3. The chain joins TRBV5-1 to TRBJ2-3; TRBD1 is a possible D gene (5 bases). Germline assignment: CDR1 SGHRS and CDR2 YFSETQ. The CDR3 is 13 amino acids. Trimming removed 2 bases from V and 6 bases from J, with 10 bases in between. The CDR3 sequence is CASSFEGADTQYF. Written as DNA, the CDR3 is TGCGCCAGCAGCTTTGAAGGGGCGGATACGCAGTATTTT.

Written as DNA, the CDR3 is TGCGCCAGCAGCCAAGAAGCTAGGGGTCAAAATGAGCAGTTCTTC. Its protein product is CASSQEARGQNEQFF. This chain links TRBV4-3 with TRBJ2-1; D is possibly TRBD1 (5 bases). Trimming left V 0 bases short and J 7 bases short, with 13 bases between. This CDR3 is built from 15 residues. Germline V lookup: CDR1 LGHNA, CDR2 YSLEER.

The chain couples TRBV28 to TRBJ1-5; perhaps TRBD1 as D (6 bases). CDR3 length: 14 amino acids. The V gene's germline CDR1 is MDHEN and CDR2 SYDVKM. V was shortened by 6 bases and J by 7 bases, with 16 bases between the two germline ends. The CDR3 nucleotides read TGTGCCAGCAGGGAGGGGGGTTTCGGGCAGCCCCAGCATTTT. It specifies CASREGGFGQPQHF.

The chain couples TRBV28 to TRBJ2-7; perhaps TRBD1 as D (6 bases). Trimming shortened V by 5 bases and J by 3 bases, and 14 bases separated the two germline ends. Germline V gene data show CDR1 as MDHEN and CDR2 as SYDVKM. The CDR3 contains 14 residues. CDR3 sequence (DNA): TGTGCCAGCAGTCTGTGGACAGAGCTCTACGAGCAGTACTTC. It encodes CASSLWTELYEQYF.

This rearrangement joins TRBV7-9 to TRBJ2-1; 13 positions match TRBD2. Germline lookup yields CDR1 SEHNR and CDR2 FQNEAQ (reference sequence). The J segment lost 8 bases and the V segment lost 3 bases, leaving 7 bases of the junction unmatched. The CDR3 totals 16 residues. CDR3 loop: CASSFAGTSGIHEQFF. The CDR3, as DNA: TGTGCCAGCAGCTTTGCCGGGACTAGCGGGATCCATGAGCAGTTCTTC.